This TCR beta chain derives from a study of blood T cell repertoires in COVID-19. Looking at the study overall: COVID-19 samples collected from the United States, Italy and Spain covered acute and convalescent phases. In each case, the material was cDNA or gDNA derived from T cells, B-cell-depleted T cells, or PBMCs.

The protocol was immunoSEQ multiplex PCR, while the TCRdb copy is restricted to in-frame clones and leaves out a portion. The sample has more than 200,000 clones, 70% to 90% seen once. Germline assignment: CDR1 MDHEN and CDR2 SYDVKM. The CDR3 totals 14 residues. V was clipped by 5 bases and J by 5 bases, with 13 bases between them. The V gene is TRBV28, the J gene TRBJ1-5; D not certain. The material sequenced was peripheral blood. The TCR was taken from a man aged 30-40 years with COVID-19, enrolled during active disease. The CDR3, as DNA: TGTGCCAGCAGTCCCGGGAGGGTTTATCAGCCCCAGCATTTT. This sequence encodes CASSPGRVYQPQHF.